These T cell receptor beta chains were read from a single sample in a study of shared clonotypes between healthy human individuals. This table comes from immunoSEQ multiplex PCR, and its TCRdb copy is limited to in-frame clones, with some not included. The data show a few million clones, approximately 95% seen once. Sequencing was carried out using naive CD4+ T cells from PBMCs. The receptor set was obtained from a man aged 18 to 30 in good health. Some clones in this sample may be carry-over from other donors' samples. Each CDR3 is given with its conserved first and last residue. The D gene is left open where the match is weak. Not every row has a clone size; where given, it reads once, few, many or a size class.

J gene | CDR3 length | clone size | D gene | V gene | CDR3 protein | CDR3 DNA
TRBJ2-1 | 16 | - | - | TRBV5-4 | CASSLGGLAPYNEQFF | TGTGCCAGCAGCTTGGGTGGCCTAGCGCCTTACAATGAGCAGTTCTTC
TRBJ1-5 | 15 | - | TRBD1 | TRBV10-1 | CASSSKDRADQPQHF | TGCGCCAGCAGTTCTAAAGACAGGGCGGATCAGCCCCAGCATTTT
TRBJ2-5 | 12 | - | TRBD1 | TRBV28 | CASSYRGETQYF | TGTGCCAGCAGCTACAGGGGAGAGACCCAGTACTTC
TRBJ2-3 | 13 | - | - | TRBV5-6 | CASTPPTRDTQYF | TGTGCCAGCACCCCGCCAACGCGAGATACGCAGTATTTT
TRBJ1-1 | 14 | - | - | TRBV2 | CETPRRVVNTEAFF | TGTGAAACGCCCCGTAGGGTGGTGAACACTGAAGCTTTCTTT
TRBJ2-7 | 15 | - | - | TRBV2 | CASSELAGGSYEQYF | TGTGCCAGCAGTGAATTGGCAGGGGGGTCCTACGAGCAGTACTTC
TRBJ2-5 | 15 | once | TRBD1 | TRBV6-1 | CASSANDRVLETQYF | TGTGCCAGCAGCGCCAACGACAGGGTTTTAGAGACCCAGTACTTC
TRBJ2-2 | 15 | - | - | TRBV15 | CATSRDFEGTGELFF | TGTGCCACCAGCAGAGATTTCGAGGGCACCGGGGAGCTGTTTTTT
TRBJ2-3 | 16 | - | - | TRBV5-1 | CASSFPKGTETDTQYF | TGCGCCAGCAGCTTCCCGAAGGGGACGGAAACAGATACGCAGTATTTT
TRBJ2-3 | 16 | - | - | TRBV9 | CASSPQTSLMTDTQYF | TGTGCCAGCAGCCCCCAGACTAGTCTTATGACAGATACGCAGTATTTT
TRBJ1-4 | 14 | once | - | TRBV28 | CASSPTPNAEKLFF | TGTGCCAGCAGCCCTACCCCAAACGCTGAAAAACTGTTTTTT
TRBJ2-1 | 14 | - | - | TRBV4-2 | CASSQVALASEQFF | TGTGCCAGCAGCCAAGTTGCTTTGGCCTCGGAGCAGTTCTTC
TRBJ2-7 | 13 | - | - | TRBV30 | CAWSVLKGNEQYF | TGTGCCTGGAGTGTACTGAAGGGAAACGAGCAGTACTTC
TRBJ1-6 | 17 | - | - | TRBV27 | CASSLGGAGPYNSPLHF | TGTGCCAGCAGTTTAGGAGGGGCGGGGCCCTATAATTCACCCCTCCACTTT
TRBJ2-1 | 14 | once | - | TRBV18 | CASSPPGWDNEQFF | TGTGCCAGCTCACCACCTGGCTGGGACAATGAGCAGTTCTTC